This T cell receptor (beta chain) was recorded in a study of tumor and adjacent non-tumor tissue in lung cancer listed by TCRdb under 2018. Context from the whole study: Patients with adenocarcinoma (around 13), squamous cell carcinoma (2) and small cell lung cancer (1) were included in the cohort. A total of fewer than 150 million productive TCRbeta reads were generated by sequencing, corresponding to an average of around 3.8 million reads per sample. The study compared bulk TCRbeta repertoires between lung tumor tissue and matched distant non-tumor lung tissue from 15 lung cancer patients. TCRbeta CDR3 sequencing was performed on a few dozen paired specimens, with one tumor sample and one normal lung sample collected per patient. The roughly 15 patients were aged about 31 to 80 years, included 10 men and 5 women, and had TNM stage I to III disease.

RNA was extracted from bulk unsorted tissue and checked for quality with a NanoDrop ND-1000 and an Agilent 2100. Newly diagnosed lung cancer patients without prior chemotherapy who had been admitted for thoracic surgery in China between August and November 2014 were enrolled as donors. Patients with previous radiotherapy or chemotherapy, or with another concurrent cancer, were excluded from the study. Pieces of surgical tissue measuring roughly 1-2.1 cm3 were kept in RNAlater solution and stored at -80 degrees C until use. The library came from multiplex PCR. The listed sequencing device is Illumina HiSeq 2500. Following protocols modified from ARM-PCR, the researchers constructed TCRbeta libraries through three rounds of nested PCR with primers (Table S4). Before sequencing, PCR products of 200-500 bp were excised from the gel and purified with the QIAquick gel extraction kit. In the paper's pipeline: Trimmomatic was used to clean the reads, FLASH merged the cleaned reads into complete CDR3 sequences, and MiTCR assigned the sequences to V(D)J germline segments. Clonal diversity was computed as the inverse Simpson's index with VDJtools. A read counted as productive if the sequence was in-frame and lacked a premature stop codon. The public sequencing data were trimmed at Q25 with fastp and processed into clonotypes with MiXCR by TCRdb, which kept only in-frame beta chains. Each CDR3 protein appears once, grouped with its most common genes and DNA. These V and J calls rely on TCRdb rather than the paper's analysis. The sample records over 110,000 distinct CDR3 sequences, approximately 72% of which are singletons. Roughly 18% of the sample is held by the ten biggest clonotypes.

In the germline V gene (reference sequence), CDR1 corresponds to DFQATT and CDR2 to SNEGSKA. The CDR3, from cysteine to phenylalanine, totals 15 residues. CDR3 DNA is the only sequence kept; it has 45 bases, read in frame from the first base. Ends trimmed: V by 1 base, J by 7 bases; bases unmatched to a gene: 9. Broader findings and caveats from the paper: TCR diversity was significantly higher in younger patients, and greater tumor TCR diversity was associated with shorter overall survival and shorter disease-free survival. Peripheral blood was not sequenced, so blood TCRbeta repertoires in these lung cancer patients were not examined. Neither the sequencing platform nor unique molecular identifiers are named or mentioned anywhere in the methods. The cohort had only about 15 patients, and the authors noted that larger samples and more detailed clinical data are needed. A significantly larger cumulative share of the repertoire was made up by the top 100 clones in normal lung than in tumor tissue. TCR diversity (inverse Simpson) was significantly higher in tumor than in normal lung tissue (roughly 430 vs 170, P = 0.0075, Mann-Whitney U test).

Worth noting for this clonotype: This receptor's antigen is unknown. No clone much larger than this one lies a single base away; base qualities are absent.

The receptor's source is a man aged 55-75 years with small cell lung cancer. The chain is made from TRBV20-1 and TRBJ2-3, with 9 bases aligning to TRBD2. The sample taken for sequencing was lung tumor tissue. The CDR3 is CSARGPSGNANTQYF. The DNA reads TGCAGTGCTAGAGGGCCTAGCGGGAATGCGAATACGCAGTATTTT.